The source of this T cell receptor (beta chain) is a study of post-analysis software for immune sequencing data. Germline V gene data show CDR1 as SGHDN and CDR2 as FVKESK. The V end lost 1 base, the J end lost 7 bases, and 8 bases lay between the germline ends. The CDR3 spans 13 residues. Study conclusions and caveats: A handful of TRBV segments appeared more often in patients than in controls, and TRBV5-6, TRBV5-1 and TRBV20-1 were among these.

Unique molecular identifiers featured in each of the TCR beta cDNA libraries. Each CDR3 protein is one row after TCRdb ran MiXCR on the PCR reads. The table records some 700,000 distinct CDR3 sequences, over 45% of them present only once. Notes on this clonotype: Its antigen is currently unknown.

Source material: blood. The clonotype was recovered from a girl aged 2-10 years with multiple sclerosis. This sequence joins TRBV14 and TRBJ1-5; D uncertain. This CDR3 reads CASSQAGGQPQHF. In nucleotides, the CDR3 is TGTGCCAGCAGCCAAGCGGGAGGGCAGCCCCAGCATTTT.